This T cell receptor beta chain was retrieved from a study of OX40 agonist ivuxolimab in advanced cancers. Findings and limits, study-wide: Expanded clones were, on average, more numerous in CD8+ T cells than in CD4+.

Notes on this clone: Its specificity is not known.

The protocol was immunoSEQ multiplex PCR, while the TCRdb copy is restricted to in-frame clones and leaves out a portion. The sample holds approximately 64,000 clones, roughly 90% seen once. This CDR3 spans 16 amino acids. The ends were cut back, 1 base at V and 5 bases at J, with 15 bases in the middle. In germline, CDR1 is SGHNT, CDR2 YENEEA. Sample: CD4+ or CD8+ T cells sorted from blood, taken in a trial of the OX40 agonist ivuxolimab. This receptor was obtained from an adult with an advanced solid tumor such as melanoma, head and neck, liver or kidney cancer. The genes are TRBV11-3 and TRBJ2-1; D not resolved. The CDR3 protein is CASSLAASGANNEQFF. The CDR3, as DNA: TGTGCCAGCAGCTTAGCCGCCTCGGGCGCGAACAATGAGCAGTTCTTC. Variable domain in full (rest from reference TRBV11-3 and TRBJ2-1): EAGVVQSPRYKIIEKKQPVAFWCNPISGHNTLYWYLQNLGQGPELLIRYENEEAVDDSQLPKDRFSAERLKGVDSTLKIQPAELGDSAVYLCASSLAASGANNEQFFGPGTRLTVL.